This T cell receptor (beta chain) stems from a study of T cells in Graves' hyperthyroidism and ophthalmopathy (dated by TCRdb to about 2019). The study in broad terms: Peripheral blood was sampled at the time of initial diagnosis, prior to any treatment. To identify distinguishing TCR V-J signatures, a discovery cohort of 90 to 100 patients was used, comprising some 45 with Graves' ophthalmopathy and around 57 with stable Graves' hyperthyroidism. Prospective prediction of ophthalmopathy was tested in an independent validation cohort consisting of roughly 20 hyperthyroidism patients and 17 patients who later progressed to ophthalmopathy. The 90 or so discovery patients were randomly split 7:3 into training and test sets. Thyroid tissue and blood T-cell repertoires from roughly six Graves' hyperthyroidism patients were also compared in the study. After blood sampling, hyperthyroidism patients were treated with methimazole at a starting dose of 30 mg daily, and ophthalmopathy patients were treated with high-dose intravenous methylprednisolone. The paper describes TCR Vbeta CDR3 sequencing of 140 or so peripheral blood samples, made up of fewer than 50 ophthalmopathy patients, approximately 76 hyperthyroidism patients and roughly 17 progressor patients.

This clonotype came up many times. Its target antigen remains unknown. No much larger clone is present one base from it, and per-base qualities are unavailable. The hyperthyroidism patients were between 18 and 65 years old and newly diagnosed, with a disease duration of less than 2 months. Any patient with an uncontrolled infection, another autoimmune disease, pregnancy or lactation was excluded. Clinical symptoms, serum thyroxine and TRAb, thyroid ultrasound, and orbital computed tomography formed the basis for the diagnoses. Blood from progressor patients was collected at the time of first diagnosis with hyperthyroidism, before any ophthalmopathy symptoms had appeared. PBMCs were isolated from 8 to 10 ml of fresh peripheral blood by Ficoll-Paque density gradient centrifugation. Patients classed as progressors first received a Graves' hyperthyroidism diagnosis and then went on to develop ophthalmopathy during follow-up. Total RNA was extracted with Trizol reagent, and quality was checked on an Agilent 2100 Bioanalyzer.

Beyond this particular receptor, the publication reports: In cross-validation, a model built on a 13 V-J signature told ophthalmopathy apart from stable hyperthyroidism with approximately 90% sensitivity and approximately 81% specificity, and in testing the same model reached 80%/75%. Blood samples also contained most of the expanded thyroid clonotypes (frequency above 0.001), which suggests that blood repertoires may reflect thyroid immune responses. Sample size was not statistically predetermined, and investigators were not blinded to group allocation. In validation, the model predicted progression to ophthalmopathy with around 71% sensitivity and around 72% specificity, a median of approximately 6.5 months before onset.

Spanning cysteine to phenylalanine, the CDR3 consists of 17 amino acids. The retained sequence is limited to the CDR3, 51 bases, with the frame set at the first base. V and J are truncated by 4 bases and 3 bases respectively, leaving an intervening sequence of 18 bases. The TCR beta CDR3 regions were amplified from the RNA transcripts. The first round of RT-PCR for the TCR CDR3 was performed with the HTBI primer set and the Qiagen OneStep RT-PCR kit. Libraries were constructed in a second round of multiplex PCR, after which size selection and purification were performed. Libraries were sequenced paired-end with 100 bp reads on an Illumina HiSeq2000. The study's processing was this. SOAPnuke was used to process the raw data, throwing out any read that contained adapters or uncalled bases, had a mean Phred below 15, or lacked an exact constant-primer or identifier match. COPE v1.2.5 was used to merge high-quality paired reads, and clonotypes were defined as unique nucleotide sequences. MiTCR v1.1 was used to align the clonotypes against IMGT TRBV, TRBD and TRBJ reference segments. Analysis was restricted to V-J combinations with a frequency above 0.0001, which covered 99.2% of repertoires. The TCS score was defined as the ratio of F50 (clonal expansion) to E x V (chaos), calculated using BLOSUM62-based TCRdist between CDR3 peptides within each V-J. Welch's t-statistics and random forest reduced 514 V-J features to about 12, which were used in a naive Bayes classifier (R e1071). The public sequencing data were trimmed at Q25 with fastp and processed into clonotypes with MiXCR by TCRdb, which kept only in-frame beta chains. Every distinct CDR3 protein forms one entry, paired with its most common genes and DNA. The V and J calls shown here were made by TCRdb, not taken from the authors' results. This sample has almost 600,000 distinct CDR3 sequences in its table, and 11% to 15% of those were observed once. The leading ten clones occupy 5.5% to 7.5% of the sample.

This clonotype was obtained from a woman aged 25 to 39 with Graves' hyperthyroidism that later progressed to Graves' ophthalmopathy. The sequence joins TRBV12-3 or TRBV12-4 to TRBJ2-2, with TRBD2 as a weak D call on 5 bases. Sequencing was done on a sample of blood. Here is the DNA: TGTGCCAGCAGTTCCAACAAAGGGAGCCAGGACACCGGGGAGCTGTTTTTT. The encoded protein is CASSSNKGSQDTGELFF.